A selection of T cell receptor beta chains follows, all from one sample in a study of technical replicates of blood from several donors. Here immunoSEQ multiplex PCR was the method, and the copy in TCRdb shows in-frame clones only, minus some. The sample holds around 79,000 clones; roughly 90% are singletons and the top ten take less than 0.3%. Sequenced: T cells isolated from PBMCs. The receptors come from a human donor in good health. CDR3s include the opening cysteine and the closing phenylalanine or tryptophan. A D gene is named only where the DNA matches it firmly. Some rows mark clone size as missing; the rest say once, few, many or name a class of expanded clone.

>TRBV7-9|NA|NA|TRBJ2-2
CASSLGQKGGGELFF
TGTGCCAGCAGCTTAGGTCAAAAGGGAGGCGGGGAGCTGTTTTTT
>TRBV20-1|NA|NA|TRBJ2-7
CSASFLYEQYF
TGCAGTGCTAGCTTCCTCTACGAGCAGTACTTC
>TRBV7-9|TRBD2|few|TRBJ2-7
CASSWLTSGGFYEQYF
TGTGCCAGCAGCTGGTTGACTAGCGGGGGTTTCTACGAGCAGTACTTC
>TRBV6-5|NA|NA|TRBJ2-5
CASSYSLGGLQETQYF
TGTGCCAGCAGTTACTCGCTGGGGGGACTGCAAGAGACCCAGTACTTC
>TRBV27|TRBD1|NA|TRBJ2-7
CASRMTGGYEQYF
TGTGCCAGCAGAATGACAGGGGGCTACGAGCAGTACTTC
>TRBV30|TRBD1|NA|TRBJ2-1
CAWRHGTGWREQFF
TGTGCCTGGAGACACGGGACAGGGTGGAGAGAGCAGTTCTTC
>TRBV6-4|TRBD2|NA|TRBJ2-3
CASSRGLADTDTQYF
TGTGCCAGCAGCCGGGGACTAGCGGACACAGATACGCAGTATTTT
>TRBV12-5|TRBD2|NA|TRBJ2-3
CASGLAPKRGESTDTQYF
TGTGCTAGTGGTTTGGCCCCGAAGCGGGGGGAAAGCACAGATACGCAGTATTTT
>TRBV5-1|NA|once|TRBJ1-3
CASSQGYSGNTIYF
TGCGCCAGCAGTCAGGGGTACTCTGGAAACACCATATATTTT
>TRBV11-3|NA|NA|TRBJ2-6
CASSLLDSPSGANVLTF
TGTGCCAGCAGCTTACTGGACAGTCCCTCTGGGGCCAACGTCCTGACTTTC
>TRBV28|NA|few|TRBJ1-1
CASTIAGATEAFF
TGTGCCAGCACGATTGCGGGGGCCACTGAAGCTTTCTTT
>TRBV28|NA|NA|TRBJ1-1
CASSSGWGRYLNTEAFF
TGTGCCAGCAGTAGCGGATGGGGGCGCTATTTGAACACTGAAGCTTTCTTT
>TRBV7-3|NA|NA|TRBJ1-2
CASSSSVAYGYTF
TGTGCCAGCAGCTCGAGCGTCGCCTATGGCTACACCTTC
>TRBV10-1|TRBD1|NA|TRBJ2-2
CASSIDRGGTGELFF
TGCGCCAGCAGTATCGACAGGGGTGGAACCGGGGAGCTGTTTTTT
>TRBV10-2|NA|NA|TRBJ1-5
CASSGWEEQPQHF
TGCGCCAGCAGTGGGTGGGAGGAACAGCCCCAGCATTTT
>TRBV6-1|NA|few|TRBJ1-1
CASSKQTNTEAFF
TGTGCCAGCAGTAAACAAACGAACACTGAAGCTTTCTTT
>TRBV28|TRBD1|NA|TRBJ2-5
CASSLPGTAQETQYF
TGTGCCAGCAGCTTGCCCGGGACAGCCCAAGAGACCCAGTACTTC
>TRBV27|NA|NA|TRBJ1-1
CASSAPEDTEAFF
TGTGCCAGCAGTGCCCCAGAGGACACTGAAGCTTTCTTT
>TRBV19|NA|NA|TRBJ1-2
CASSIPWTPDYGYTF
TGTGCCAGTAGTATCCCCTGGACTCCTGACTATGGCTACACCTTC
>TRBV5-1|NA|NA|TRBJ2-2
CASSPPGTNTGELFF
TGCGCCAGCAGTCCTCCAGGGACGAACACCGGGGAGCTGTTTTTT
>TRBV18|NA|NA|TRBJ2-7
CASSPSPLRNHEQYF
TGTGCCAGCTCACCGTCGCCTTTGAGAAACCACGAGCAGTACTTC
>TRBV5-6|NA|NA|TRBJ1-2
CASSLVSGGDYGYTF
TGTGCCAGCAGCCTCGTTTCGGGGGGGGACTATGGCTACACCTTC
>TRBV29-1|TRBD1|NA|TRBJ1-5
CSAAGTGGAGVQPQHF
TGCAGCGCCGCCGGGACAGGGGGCGCAGGGGTTCAGCCCCAGCATTTT
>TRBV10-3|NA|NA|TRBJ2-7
CAISSDTPYEQYF
TGTGCCATCAGTTCAGACACCCCCTACGAGCAGTACTTC
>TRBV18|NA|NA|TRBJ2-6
CASSPRREDQLTF
TGTGCCAGCTCACCCCGGAGGGAGGACCAGCTGACTTTC
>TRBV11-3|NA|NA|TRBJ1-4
CASSLGTSPNEKLFF
TGTGCCAGCAGCTTAGGAACCAGTCCTAATGAAAAACTGTTTTTT
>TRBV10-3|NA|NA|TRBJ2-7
CATKWENEQYF
TGTGCCACCAAATGGGAGAACGAGCAGTACTTC
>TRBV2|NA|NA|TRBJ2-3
CASSPLGGTQYF
TGTGCCAGCAGCCCCCTGGGGGGTACGCAGTATTTT
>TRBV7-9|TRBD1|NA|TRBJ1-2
CASSLGQGPGYTF
TGTGCCAGCAGCTTAGGACAGGGTCCCGGCTACACCTTC
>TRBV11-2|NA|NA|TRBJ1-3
CASSRNRDLGYF
TGTGCCAGCAGCCGCAACCGGGACTTGGGATATTTT
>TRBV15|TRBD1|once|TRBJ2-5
CATSGRDSRETQYF
TGTGCCACCAGCGGCCGGGACAGTCGAGAGACCCAGTACTTC
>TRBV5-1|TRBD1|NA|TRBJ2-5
CASSRTGGRQETQYF
TGCGCCAGCAGCCGGACAGGGGGCCGACAAGAGACCCAGTACTTC
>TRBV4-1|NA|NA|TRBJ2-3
CASSPARFRKLEPDTQYF
TGCGCCAGCAGCCCAGCGCGATTCCGAAAACTAGAACCAGATACGCAGTATTTT
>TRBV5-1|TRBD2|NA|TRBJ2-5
CASSQAGGSQYF
TGCGCCAGCAGCCAGGCCGGGGGGTCCCAGTACTTC
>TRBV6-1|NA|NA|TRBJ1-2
CASINDRFNLHGYTF
TGTGCCAGCATCAACGACAGGTTTAATCTGCATGGCTACACCTTC
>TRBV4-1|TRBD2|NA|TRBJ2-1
CASSPSLGLADEQFF
TGCGCCAGCAGCCCCTCGCTAGGACTAGCGGATGAGCAGTTCTTC
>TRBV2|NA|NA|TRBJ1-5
CASGGTGWNQPQHF
TGTGCCAGCGGAGGAACAGGGTGGAATCAGCCCCAGCATTTT
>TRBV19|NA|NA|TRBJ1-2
CASSMRDGGYTF
TGTGCCAGTAGTATGCGGGACGGAGGCTACACCTTC
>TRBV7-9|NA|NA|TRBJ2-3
CASSVRQNPDTQYF
TGTGCCAGCAGCGTAAGACAGAATCCAGATACGCAGTATTTT
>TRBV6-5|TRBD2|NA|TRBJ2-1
CASSYGTSSEQFF
TGTGCCAGCAGTTACGGGACTAGCAGTGAGCAGTTCTTC
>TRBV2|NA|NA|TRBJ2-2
CASTGGLAPWDTGELFF
TGTGCCAGCACCGGAGGGCTAGCGCCGTGGGACACCGGGGAGCTGTTTTTT
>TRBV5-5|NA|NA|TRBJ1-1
CASSLVVQLARMNTEAFF
TGTGCCAGCAGCTTGGTTGTGCAGCTTGCGCGGATGAACACTGAAGCTTTCTTT
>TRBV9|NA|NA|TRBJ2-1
CASSLSRGLAGDEQFF
TGTGCCAGCAGCCTCTCAAGAGGGCTGGCTGGCGATGAGCAGTTCTTC
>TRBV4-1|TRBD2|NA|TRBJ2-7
CASSQDPSGGYEQYF
TGCGCCAGCAGCCAAGATCCTAGCGGGGGTTACGAGCAGTACTTC
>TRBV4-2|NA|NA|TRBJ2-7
CASSQVRDSPYEQYF
TGTGCCAGCAGCCAAGTGCGGGACTCACCCTACGAGCAGTACTTC
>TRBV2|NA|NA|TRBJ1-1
CASEDGRYAFF
TGTGCCAGCGAGGACGGGAGGTACGCTTTCTTT
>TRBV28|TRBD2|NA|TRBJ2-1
CASSLSAGTATSGLAGEQFF
TGTGCCAGCAGTTTATCAGCCGGGACAGCGACTAGCGGGTTGGCGGGTGAGCAGTTCTTC
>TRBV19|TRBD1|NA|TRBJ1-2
CASSIRDRANYGYTF
TGTGCCAGTAGTATCCGGGACAGGGCTAACTATGGCTACACCTTC
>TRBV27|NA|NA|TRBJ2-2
CASSSYLKHLRGTGELFF
TGTGCCAGCAGCTCGTATCTAAAACACTTAAGGGGGACCGGGGAGCTGTTTTTT
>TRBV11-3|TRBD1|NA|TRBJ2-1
CASSPRTGSTYNEQFF
TGTGCCAGCAGCCCTCGGACAGGGTCTACCTACAATGAGCAGTTCTTC
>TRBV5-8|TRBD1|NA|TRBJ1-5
CASSVGTGNQPQHF
TGTGCCAGCAGCGTAGGGACAGGCAATCAGCCCCAGCATTTT
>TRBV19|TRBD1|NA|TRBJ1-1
CASSIRKTGGTEAFF
TGTGCCAGTAGTATCCGTAAGACAGGGGGCACTGAAGCTTTCTTT
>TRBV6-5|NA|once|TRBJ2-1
CASSYAGTHRGGEQFF
TGTGCCAGCAGTTACGCCGGGACTCACCGAGGTGGTGAGCAGTTCTTC
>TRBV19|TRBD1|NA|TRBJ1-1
CASSSGQGLMNTEAFF
TGTGCCAGTAGTAGCGGACAGGGGCTCATGAACACTGAAGCTTTCTTT